The 20 T cell receptor beta chains in this list originate from one sample, sequenced in a study of PD-1 blockade in classical Hodgkin lymphoma. Only in-frame clones appear in the TCRdb table, and some are missing; sequencing was by immunoSEQ multiplex PCR. Of about 23,000 clones in the sample, approximately 90% were seen once. Specified time point: newly diagnosed, previously untreated cHL patient sample. The study purified CD4+ T cells from thawed PBMCs using magnetic negative selection. Material for sequencing was CD4+ T cells from blood. These receptor sequences come from a human donor with classical Hodgkin lymphoma.

V and J are TRBV10-3 and TRBJ2-3; 7 bases align to TRBD2. V lost 6 bases, J lost 5 bases, and 8 bases stayed unmatched. This CDR3 has 14 amino acids. CDR1 is ENHRY and CDR2 is SYGVKD in the germline V gene. Written as DNA, the CDR3 is TGTGCCATCAGGAGGGAGGGACTACAAGATACGCAGTATTTT. It encodes CAIRREGLQDTQYF.

The chain uses TRBV7-9 and TRBJ1-4; possible D gene TRBD1, 5 bases. Germline CDR1 is SEHNR and CDR2 is FQNEAQ (reference sequence). This CDR3 comprises 14 residues. The V end was cut by 5 bases, the J end by 9 bases, with 16 bases between. This CDR3 reads CASSNVGTGQKLFF. CDR3 bases: TGTGCCAGCAGCAACGTAGGGACGGGACAAAAACTGTTTTTT.

The V call is TRBV11-3, the J call TRBJ2-2; D possibly matches TRBD1 or TRBD2 (6 bases each). CDR1 is SGHNT and CDR2 is YENEEA in the germline V gene. The CDR3 runs to 15 residues. V lost 3 bases and J lost 6, with 14 bases in between. CDR3 bases: TGTGCCAGCAGCTTCGGAGGGGGGCGGGCCGGGGAGCTGTTTTTT. Translation gives CASSFGGGRAGELFF.

The gene calls are TRBV6-4 and TRBJ2-1, with D perhaps TRBD1 or TRBD2 (6 bases each). The CDR3 contains 15 residues. Per the germline V gene, CDR1 is MRHNA and CDR2 is SNTAGT. V was cut by 8 bases and J by 11 bases, with 25 bases left in between. This CDR3 is CASGGLAGGMWKQFF. Here the CDR3 DNA reads TGTGCCAGCGGGGGGCTCGCGGGCGGGATGTGGAAGCAGTTCTTC.

This rearrangement joins TRBV27 to TRBJ1-1, with 7 bases identical to TRBD1. V was clipped by 3 bases and J by 7 bases; unmatched bases: 8. Germline V gene sequence: CDR1 MNHEY, CDR2 SMNVEV (reference sequence). The CDR3 extends over 14 amino acids. CDR3: CASSFNRGEGEAFF. CDR3 nucleotides: TGTGCCAGCAGTTTTAACAGGGGTGAGGGTGAAGCTTTCTTT.

CDR3 sequence (DNA): TGTGCCAGCAGTACCTCTGGGGAGGGTGACTATGGCTACACCTTC. Amino acids: CASSTSGEGDYGYTF. This chain links TRBV28 with TRBJ1-2, with no clear D. V was clipped by 5 bases and J by 3 bases, with 16 bases between them. Per the germline V gene, CDR1 is MDHEN and CDR2 is SYDVKM. The CDR3 runs 15 residues.

The chain recombines TRBV5-1 with TRBJ2-2, with a weak D call TRBD2 (5 bases). This CDR3 comprises 14 residues. Germline values: CDR1 SGHRS, CDR2 YFSETQ. Trimming pared 0 bases from V and 5 bases from J, leaving 8 bases between. CDR3 coding DNA: TGCGCCAGCAGCTTGGCGACTAATACCGGGGAGCTGTTTTTT. It encodes CASSLATNTGELFF.

The rearrangement joins TRBV7-8 to TRBJ1-1, with TRBD1 identical over 7 bases. V shed 2 bases, J shed 2 bases, and the junction held 11 bases outside the gene matches. Germline CDR1 reads SGHVS; CDR2 reads FQNEAQ. The length of the CDR3 is 17 residues. CDR3 bases: TGTGCCAGCAGCTTACGGAGACAGGGACTTAAAAACACTGAAGCTTTCTTT. Protein: CASSLRRQGLKNTEAFF.

The CDR3 DNA follows: TGTGCCAGCAGCCAAGCGGGCGGCAACACTGAAGCTTTCTTT. It codes for CASSQAGGNTEAFF. The V gene is TRBV4-2, the J gene TRBJ1-1; D call uncertain. Germline values: CDR1 LGHNA, CDR2 YNFKEQ. The CDR3 loop spans 14 amino acids. Trimming took 1 base from V and 2 from J, leaving 8 bases between them.

V and J are TRBV11-2 and TRBJ1-2; 8 bases are shared with TRBD1. The germline V gene encodes CDR1 SGHAT and CDR2 FQNNGV. The CDR3 runs to 16 residues. V shed 4 bases and J 5 bases; nucleotides not matched to a gene: 12. CDR3 nucleotide sequence: TGTGCCAGCAGCTCAGTGGACAGGGCGGTAGGGTATGGCTACACCTTC. Protein product: CASSSVDRAVGYGYTF.

The gene calls are TRBV27 and TRBJ2-7; D tentatively reads TRBD1 or TRBD2 (5 bases each). The germline gives CDR1 MNHEY, CDR2 SMNVEV (reference sequence). The CDR3 runs 15 residues. Trimming stripped 3 bases from V and 0 bases from J, with 12 bases between. CDR3: CASSLGPASSYEQYF. The CDR3 region has the DNA TGTGCCAGCAGTTTGGGACCCGCCAGCTCCTACGAGCAGTACTTC.

V is TRBV7-9 and J is TRBJ1-1, with D hard to call. Germline loops: CDR1 SEHNR, CDR2 FQNEAQ (reference sequence). This CDR3 is built from 14 residues. Trimming took off 1 base at V and 1 base at J, with 7 bases between the two ends. This CDR3 is CASSLVTENTEAFF. The DNA for the CDR3 is TGTGCCAGCAGCTTAGTGACTGAGAACACTGAAGCTTTCTTT. The variable domain in full, with the rest retrieved from reference TRBV7-9 and TRBJ1-1, is DTGVSQNPRHKITKRGQNVTFRCDPISEHNRLYWYRQTLGQGPEFLTYFQNEAQLEKSRLLSDRFSAERPKGSFSTLEIQRTEQGDSAMYLCASSLVTENTEAFFGQGTRLTVV.

V usage is TRBV4-2 and J usage is TRBJ2-1; D remains ambiguous. CDR1 and CDR2 from the germline V gene are LGHNA and YNFKEQ. The CDR3 runs 14 residues. V was shortened by 0 bases and J by 12 bases, with 15 bases between the two germline ends. The CDR3 sequence: CASSQDIGPYAQFF. Written as DNA, the CDR3 is TGTGCCAGCAGCCAAGATATCGGGCCCTATGCGCAGTTCTTC.

V gene TRBV19 combines with J gene TRBJ1-5; D possibly corresponds to TRBD1 (6 bases). CDR1 is LNHDA, CDR2 SQIVND, per germline (reference sequence). V dropped 4 bases and J dropped 1 base, with 8 bases sitting between them. The CDR3 runs to 14 residues. CDR3 sequence (DNA): TGTGCCAGTAGTACCAGGGGCAGCAATCAGCCCCAGCATTTT. It is translated as CASSTRGSNQPQHF. Full variable domain (remainder filled in from reference TRBV19 and TRBJ1-5): DGGITQSPKYLFRKEGQNVTLSCEQNLNHDAMYWYRQDPGQGLRLIYYSQIVNDFQKGDIAEGYSVSREKKESFPLTVTSAQKNPTAFYLCASSTRGSNQPQHFGDGTRLSIL.

The rearrangement joins TRBV2 to TRBJ2-1; possible D gene TRBD2, 5 bases. Trimming pared 4 bases from V and 4 bases from J, leaving 14 bases between. Per the germline V gene, CDR1 is SNHLY and CDR2 is FYNNEI. This CDR3 spans 15 amino acids. The CDR3 region is CASSVEPGFYNEQFF. In DNA, the CDR3 is TGTGCCAGCAGTGTAGAGCCGGGGTTTTACAATGAGCAGTTCTTC. Looking up the rest from reference TRBV2 and TRBJ2-1 gives the full variable domain: EPEVTQTPSHQVTQMGQEVILRCVPISNHLYFYWYRQILGQKVEFLVSFYNNEISEKSEIFDDQFSVERPDGSNFTLKIRSTKLEDSAMYFCASSVEPGFYNEQFFGPGTRLTVL.

This sequence joins TRBV6-1 and TRBJ1-2, with D uncertain. This CDR3 comprises 14 residues. Germline values: CDR1 MNHNS, CDR2 SASEGT. Trimming left V 5 bases short and J 2 bases short, with 12 bases between. The CDR3 sequence: CASSLPGSNYGYTF. For the CDR3, the DNA is TGTGCCAGCAGTTTGCCCGGTAGCAACTATGGCTACACCTTC.

The V and J genes are TRBV5-1 and TRBJ2-1, with 7 bases lining up with TRBD1. The CDR3 totals 15 residues. J was trimmed by 9 bases and V by 1 base; bases with no gene match: 10. Per the germline V gene, CDR1 is SGHRS and CDR2 is YFSETQ. CDR3 region: CASSLPLRTGAEQFF. CDR3 DNA sequence: TGCGCCAGCAGCTTGCCCCTGCGGACAGGCGCTGAGCAGTTCTTC.

The V and J genes are TRBV4-1 and TRBJ1-3; D is unclear. The CDR3 runs to 14 residues. The V end was cut by 4 bases, the J end by 0 bases, with 7 bases between. CDR1 MGHRA and CDR2 YSYEKL come from the germline V gene. The CDR3 here is CASSRESSGNTIYF. CDR3 coding DNA: TGCGCCAGCAGCCGGGAGAGCTCTGGAAACACCATATATTTT.

This clone was seen once. This chain joins TRBV27 and TRBJ2-5; 11 nucleotides line up with TRBD2. V trimming: 2 bases; J trimming: 5 bases; junction bases outside the gene matches: 7. The germline gives CDR1 MNHEY, CDR2 SMNVEV (reference sequence). The length of the CDR3 is 16 residues. CDR3 amino acids: CASSLQASGGRETQYF. The CDR3, as DNA: TGTGCCAGCAGTTTACAGGCTAGCGGGGGGAGGGAGACCCAGTACTTC.

J is TRBJ1-2 and V is TRBV5-1; D is unclear. Deletions cut 3 bases from V and 8 bases from J, with 11 bases between. The CDR3 runs to 12 residues. Looked up from germline, CDR1 is SGHRS and CDR2 is YFSETQ. The CDR3 DNA follows: TGCGCCAGCAGCTCTCTTATGGGCGGCTACACCTTC. Amino acid sequence: CASSSLMGGYTF.